This T cell receptor beta chain was recovered during a study of T cell responses to AZD1222 COVID-19 vaccine. Overall study results and limits: Vaccine-related CD4 TCRs covered spike, predominating at 160-218 and 743-854. The donor group comprised mostly white British people and more females; the analysis possibly underestimated clonal diversity.

As to this clone: Antigen unknown.

V shed 5 bases and J 5 bases; nucleotides not matched to a gene: 7. Germline V lookup: CDR1 SGHRS, CDR2 YFSETQ. The CDR3 has 14 residues. Generated by immunoSEQ multiplex PCR, the TCRdb table keeps only in-frame clones and is missing some. The table lists 65,000 to 80,000 clones, under 95% of them singletons, with 6% to 8.5% in the top ten. The sequenced sample was peripheral blood, obtained on day 0 of MenACWY control vaccination. The TCR sequence derives from an adult in good health. The chain employs TRBV5-1 and TRBJ2-1; 7 bases are shared with TRBD1. The CDR3 DNA is TGCGCCAGCAGTCAACAGGGGTTTAACAATGAGCAGTTCTTC. Its translation is CASSQQGFNNEQFF.